Below are 21 T cell receptor beta chains sequenced from a single sample in a study of cytomegalovirus exposure and HLA in healthy donors. The PCR had 60 Vbeta and 13 Jbeta primers. Repertoires were generated with immunoSEQ multiplex PCR, while TCRdb's copy carries only in-frame clones and drops some. The sample shows approximately 190,000 clones, more than 65% of them seen only once. The sequenced sample was PBMCs. These receptors were obtained from a woman aged 25-40 years in good health and CMV-seropositive.

The table lists this clone with a few counts. CDR3: CASSPLRGGGDTGELFF. CDR3 coding DNA: TGTGCCAGCAGCCCCCTCAGAGGGGGGGGCGACACCGGGGAGCTGTTTTTT. The rearrangement joins TRBV7-3 to TRBJ2-2; D possibly corresponds to TRBD2 (7 bases). This CDR3 spans 17 amino acids. The V and J ends lost 5 bases and 3 bases respectively, with 19 bases between them. Germline CDR1 and CDR2: SGHTA and FQGTGA.

J is TRBJ2-3 and V is TRBV11-1; D possibly corresponds to TRBD1 (6 bases). Germline CDR1 and CDR2: SGHAT and FQDESV (reference sequence). V lost 6 bases, J lost 2 bases, and 21 bases lay in between. CDR3 length equals 17 residues. The CDR3 sequence: CASSPHRPGEFTDTQYF. CDR3 sequence (DNA): TGTGCCAGCAGTCCTCATCGGCCAGGGGAATTCACAGATACGCAGTATTTT.

This clone was counted between two and nine times. The V and J genes are TRBV4-1 and TRBJ1-4, with TRBD1 identical over 8 bases. The CDR3 has 14 amino acids. V shed 4 bases and J 9 bases; nucleotides not matched to a gene: 7. The germline CDR1 and CDR2 sequences are MGHRA and YSYEKL. The CDR3 protein is CASSPDRAWKKLFF. CDR3 nucleotide sequence: TGCGCCAGCAGCCCGGACAGGGCGTGGAAAAAACTGTTTTTT.

The CDR3 loop reads CASGTGATSPPYNEQFF. CDR3 nucleotides: TGTGCCAGCGGTACGGGAGCCACGTCCCCTCCCTACAATGAGCAGTTCTTC. The gene calls are TRBV7-9 and TRBJ2-1; perhaps TRBD2 as D (6 bases). V gave up 8 bases and J gave up 2 bases, with 22 bases separating them. Germline V lookup: CDR1 SEHNR, CDR2 FQNEAQ (reference sequence). The CDR3 runs to 17 residues.

This clone was counted only a few times. V usage is TRBV25-1 and J usage is TRBJ2-3, with a tentative D call TRBD2 (5 bases). V gave up 9 bases and J gave up 0 bases, with 19 bases separating them. There are 16 residues in the CDR3. CDR1 is MGHDK, CDR2 SYGVNS, per germline. CDR3 sequence: CASNRERTPSTDTQYF. The CDR3 region has the DNA TGTGCCAGTAACCGGGAAAGAACGCCTAGCACAGATACGCAGTATTTT.

This clone was found once. This sequence joins TRBV7-9 and TRBJ1-2; weak D call: TRBD1 (6 bases). This CDR3 is built from 12 residues. The germline V gene has CDR1 SEHNR and CDR2 FQNEAQ (reference sequence). Trimming took 5 bases from V and 8 from J, leaving 12 bases between them. The CDR3 is CASSIQGVGYTF. CDR3 in DNA: TGTGCCAGCAGCATACAGGGTGTCGGCTACACCTTC.

This clone was recorded only once. The CDR3 bases are TGTGCCAGCAGTGATATGACTAGAAGCACCGGGGAGCTGTTTTTT. Its protein product is CASSDMTRSTGELFF. This rearrangement joins TRBV6-1 to TRBJ2-2; a weak D match, TRBD2 (6 bases). CDR1 and CDR2 (germline): MNHNS, SASEGT. The CDR3 runs to 15 residues. Trimming stripped 3 bases from V and 4 bases from J, with 12 bases between.

The chain carries TRBV9 and TRBJ2-6; TRBD1 aligns across 9 bases. The CDR3 spans 18 residues. Trimming at V came to 7 bases and at J to 0 bases, leaving 11 bases not matched to a gene. The V gene's germline CDR1 is SGDLS and CDR2 YYNGEE. The CDR3 protein is CASLSRTGGGSGANVLTF. The CDR3 DNA reads as TGTGCCAGCTTATCCCGAACAGGGGGCGGCTCTGGGGCCAACGTCCTGACTTTC.

The chain joins TRBV7-9 to TRBJ1-1; 8 bases match TRBD1. The CDR3 extends over 15 amino acids. Trimming took 5 bases from V and 10 from J; bases not matched to a gene: 15. Per the germline V gene, CDR1 is SEHNR and CDR2 is FQNEAQ (reference sequence). CDR3 loop: CASSTDRGQVGVAFF. The CDR3 bases are TGTGCCAGCAGCACAGACAGGGGCCAAGTTGGGGTAGCTTTCTTT. Based on the CDR3 plus reference TRBV7-9 and TRBJ1-1, the full variable domain is DTGVSQNPRHKITKRGQNVTFRCDPISEHNRLYWYRQTLGQGPEFLTYFQNEAQLEKSRLLSDRFSAERPKGSFSTLEIQRTEQGDSAMYLCASSTDRGQVGVAFFGQGTRLTVV.

This clone showed up just a few times. The gene calls are TRBV15 and TRBJ2-3; 11 nucleotides line up with TRBD1. Trimming took 5 bases from V and 3 from J; bases not matched to a gene: 7. Germline loops: CDR1 LNHNV, CDR2 YYDKDF (reference sequence). The CDR3 covers 16 residues. CDR3 loop: CATSGGQGEYTDTQYF. The CDR3 DNA sequence: TGTGCCACCAGCGGGGGACAGGGGGAGTATACAGATACGCAGTATTTT.

This chain connects TRBV7-8 to TRBJ2-6; no clear D. The germline V and J ends were trimmed by 4 bases and 0 bases, with 13 bases remaining between them. Per the germline V gene, CDR1 is SGHVS and CDR2 is FQNEAQ. This CDR3 is 17 amino acids long. The CDR3 coding sequence is TGTGCCAGCAGCTCGGCGAGACTGAGCTCTGGGGCCAACGTCCTGACTTTC. Amino acid sequence: CASSSARLSSGANVLTF.

V and J are TRBV27 and TRBJ2-5, with D possibly TRBD2 on 5 matching bases. V was pared by 0 bases and J by 5 bases, with 10 bases between. CDR1 is MNHEY, CDR2 SMNVEV, per germline (reference sequence). The CDR3 sequence is 14 residues long. The CDR3: CASSLSGELETQYF. The CDR3 bases are TGTGCCAGCAGTTTATCGGGAGAGTTGGAGACCCAGTACTTC.

The chain joins TRBV4-3 to TRBJ1-4; D perhaps matches TRBD1 (6 bases). Germline loops: CDR1 LGHNA, CDR2 YSLEER. This CDR3 is 15 amino acids long. V dropped 1 base and J dropped 4 bases, with 10 bases sitting between them. The CDR3 bases are TGCGCCAGCAGCCAAGGGACAGCCCTTAATGAAAAACTGTTTTTT. Amino acid sequence: CASSQGTALNEKLFF.

The chain recombines TRBV7-9 with TRBJ2-1; 10 bases line up with TRBD2. Germline lookup yields CDR1 SEHNR and CDR2 FQNEAQ (reference sequence). With 3 bases clipped from V and 6 bases from J, the junction kept 11 bases outside the gene matches. CDR3 length: 17 amino acids. The CDR3 region is CASSFLLAGESGNEQFF. The CDR3, as DNA: TGTGCCAGCAGCTTTTTGCTAGCGGGAGAATCAGGCAATGAGCAGTTCTTC.

V gene TRBV18 combines with J gene TRBJ2-7, with TRBD2 matching over 9 bases. The CDR3 covers 15 residues. Germline V gene data show CDR1 as KGHSH and CDR2 as LQKENI. J was trimmed by 6 bases and V by 3 bases; bases with no gene match: 9. CDR3 in DNA: TGTGCCAGCTCACCTCCCAGCGGGGGGCCCGGCGAGCAGTACTTC. It codes for CASSPPSGGPGEQYF.

The chain's CDR3 is CASSYDRNTEAFF. The CDR3 coding sequence is TGTGCCAGCAGCTACGACAGGAACACTGAAGCTTTCTTT. The chain employs TRBV7-2 and TRBJ1-1, with D possibly being TRBD1 (5 bases). V lost 4 bases, J lost 1 base, and 7 bases lay in between. The CDR3 covers 13 residues. Germline V lookup: CDR1 SGHTA, CDR2 FQGNSA. Full variable domain (rest looked up from reference TRBV7-2 and TRBJ1-1): GAGVSQSPSNKVTEKGKDVELRCDPISGHTALYWYRQSLGQGLEFLIYFQGNSAPDKSGLPSDRFSAERTGGSVSTLTIQRTQQEDSAVYLCASSYDRNTEAFFGQGTRLTVV.

The rearrangement uses TRBV11-2 and TRBJ1-6; D uncertain. CDR3 size: 13 residues. Germline CDR1 and CDR2: SGHAT and FQNNGV. The V end lost 2 bases, the J end lost 3 bases, and 2 bases lay between the germline ends. CDR3 sequence: CASSLLYNSPLHF. The CDR3 coding sequence is TGTGCCAGCAGCTTACTCTATAATTCACCCCTCCACTTT.

This chain links TRBV27 with TRBJ1-1; a weak D match, TRBD1 (5 bases). This CDR3 contains 13 residues. Germline assignment: CDR1 MNHEY and CDR2 SMNVEV (reference sequence). V was pared by 7 bases and J by 2 bases, with 11 bases between. The CDR3 sequence is CASNSRGNTEAFF. DNA of the CDR3: TGTGCCAGCAACTCAAGGGGAAACACTGAAGCTTTCTTT.

The chain links TRBV5-5 to TRBJ1-2; no clear D gene. V was trimmed by 3 bases and J by 6 bases, leaving 6 bases between them. CDR3 length: 11 residues. Germline assignment: CDR1 SGHKS and CDR2 YYEKEE (reference sequence). This CDR3 is CASSSQDGYTF. Here the CDR3 DNA reads TGTGCCAGCAGCTCCCAGGATGGCTACACCTTC.

This rearrangement joins TRBV13 to TRBJ2-4; a possible D gene is TRBD1 (5 bases). The length of the CDR3 is 16 residues. Between the trimmed V and J ends, which lost 5 bases and 0 bases, there was a span of 14 bases. CDR1 is PRHDT, CDR2 FYEKMQ, per germline (reference sequence). The CDR3 DNA reads as TGTGCCAGCAGCAAACAGGAGACATTAGCCAAAAACATTCAGTACTTC. It specifies CASSKQETLAKNIQYF. Using reference TRBV13 and TRBJ2-4 for the parts outside the CDR3, the full variable domain is AAGVIQSPRHLIKEKRETATLKCYPIPRHDTVYWYQQGPGQDPQFLISFYEKMQSDKGSIPDRFSAQQFSDYHSELNMSSLELGDSALYFCASSKQETLAKNIQYFGAGTRLSVL.

The chain joins TRBV6-1 to TRBJ1-4; 7 bases are shared with TRBD1. The ends lost 1 base at V and 6 bases at J; junction bases unmatched: 11. Germline CDR1 reads MNHNS; CDR2 reads SASEGT. The CDR3 runs 17 residues. The CDR3 DNA reads as TGTGCCAGCAGTGAAGGTGGGGTGGTCAGGGGGGATGAAAAACTGTTTTTT. Its translation is CASSEGGVVRGDEKLFF.